In its sample, the clone carrying this T cell receptor (beta chain) was seen a few times. Its antigen is unknown. TCRdb's copy holds only in-frame clones and misses some; the assay was immunoSEQ multiplex PCR. The profile shows roughly 17,000 clones, 75% to 90% of them singletons. This record belongs to a study of T cells in localized non-small cell lung cancer. Overall study findings and caveats: T cell clonality was highest in uninvolved adjacent lung, above tumor. With higher T cell density in blood came longer overall survival. The appearance of a median about 62 of the top 100 tumor clones was seen in adjacent lung.

V shed 6 bases, J shed 2 bases, and the junction held 3 bases outside the gene matches. CDR1 and CDR2 from the germline V gene are MNHNY and SVGAGI (reference sequence). This CDR3 is 14 amino acids long. The chain has TRBV6-6 and TRBJ2-5, with TRBD2 identical over 10 bases. The TCR originated in a male donor at least 60 years old with stage II squamous cell lung carcinoma. The input for sequencing was peripheral blood, taken before any cancer treatment. CDR3 sequence: CASRQLAGQETQYF. CDR3 coding DNA: TGTGCCAGCAGACAACTAGCGGGACAAGAGACCCAGTACTTC.